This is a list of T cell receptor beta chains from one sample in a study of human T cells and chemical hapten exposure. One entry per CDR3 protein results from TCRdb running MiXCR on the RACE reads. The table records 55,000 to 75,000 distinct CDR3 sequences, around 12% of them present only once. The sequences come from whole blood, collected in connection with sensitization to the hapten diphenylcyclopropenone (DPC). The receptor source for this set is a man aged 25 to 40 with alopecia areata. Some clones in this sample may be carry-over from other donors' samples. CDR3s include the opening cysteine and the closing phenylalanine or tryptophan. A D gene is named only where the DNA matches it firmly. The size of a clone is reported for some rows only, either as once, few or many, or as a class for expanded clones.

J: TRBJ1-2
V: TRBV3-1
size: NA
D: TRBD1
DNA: TGTGCCAGCAGCCGCGAAAACAGGGGCTATGGCTACACCTTC
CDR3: CASSRENRGYGYTF

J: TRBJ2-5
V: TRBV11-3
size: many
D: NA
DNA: TGTGCCAGCAGCAGGGTCCTGGAAGAGACCCAGTACTTC
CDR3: CASSRVLEETQYF

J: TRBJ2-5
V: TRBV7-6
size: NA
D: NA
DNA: TGTGCCAGCAGTTATGACTGGGGGGAGACCCAGTACTTC
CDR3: CASSYDWGETQYF

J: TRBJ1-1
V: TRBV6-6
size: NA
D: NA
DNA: TGTGCCAGCAGTTACTCGATCAGGGAAGCTTTCTTT
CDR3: CASSYSIREAFF

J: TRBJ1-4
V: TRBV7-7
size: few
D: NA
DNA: TGTGCTAGCAGCTTGAGTCCATCACCTAATGAAAAACTGTTTTTT
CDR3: CASSLSPSPNEKLFF

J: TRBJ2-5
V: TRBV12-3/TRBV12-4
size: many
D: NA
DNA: TGTGCCAGCAGGAGGTCGGGGGAAGAGACCCAGTACTTC
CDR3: CASRRSGEETQYF

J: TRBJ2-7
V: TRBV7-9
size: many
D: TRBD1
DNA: TGTGCCAGCAGCTTGGGTCACAGGGGTGGTGAGCAGTACTTC
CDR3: CASSLGHRGGEQYF

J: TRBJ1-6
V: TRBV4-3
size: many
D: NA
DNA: TGCGCCAGCAGCCAAGTCCTTTGGGGGGGCGATTCACCCCTCCACTTT
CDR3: CASSQVLWGGDSPLHF

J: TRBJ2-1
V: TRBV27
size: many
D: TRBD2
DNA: TGTGCCAGCAGAGCGGGGGGCGTTAACAATGAGCAGTTCTTC
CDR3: CASRAGGVNNEQFF

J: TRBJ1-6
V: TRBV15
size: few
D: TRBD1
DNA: TGTGCCACCAGCAGCCGGGACAGGGGGTATTCACCCCTCCACTTT
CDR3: CATSSRDRGYSPLHF

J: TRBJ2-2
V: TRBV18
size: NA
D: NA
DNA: TGTGCCAGCTCAGGGGGTGGCAGCAACACCGGGGAGCTGTTTTTT
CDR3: CASSGGGSNTGELFF

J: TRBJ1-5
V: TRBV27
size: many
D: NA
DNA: TGTGCCAGCAGTTTCACTGGCGGTAATCAGCCCCAGCATTTT
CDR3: CASSFTGGNQPQHF

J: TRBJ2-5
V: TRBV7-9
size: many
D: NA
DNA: TGTGCCAGCAGCTCCCCCCTTCCGCCACAGACCCAGTACTTC
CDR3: CASSSPLPPQTQYF

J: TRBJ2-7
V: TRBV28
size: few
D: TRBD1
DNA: TGTGCCAGCAGTGGACCGGGACAGGGGATCGAGCAGTACTTC
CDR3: CASSGPGQGIEQYF

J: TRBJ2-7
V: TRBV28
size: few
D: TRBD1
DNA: TGTGCCAGCAGACCCGGGACAGGGGGCGTCGAGCAGTACTTC
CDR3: CASRPGTGGVEQYF

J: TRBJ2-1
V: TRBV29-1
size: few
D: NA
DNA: TGCAGCGTTGGCCACCTTCCCGATGAGCAGTTCTTC
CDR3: CSVGHLPDEQFF

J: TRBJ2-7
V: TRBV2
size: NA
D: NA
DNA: TGTGCCAGCAGTGAAGGAGCCCCAGGTGCGGCCTACGAGCAGTACTTC
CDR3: CASSEGAPGAAYEQYF

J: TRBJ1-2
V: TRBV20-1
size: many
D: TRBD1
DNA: TGCAGTGCTAGAGATTTGGGGACAGGGGCTAAGGATGGCTACACCTTC
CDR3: CSARDLGTGAKDGYTF

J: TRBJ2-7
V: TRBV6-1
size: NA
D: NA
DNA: TGTGCCAGCATGTATTACGAGCAGTACTTC
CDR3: CASMYYEQYF

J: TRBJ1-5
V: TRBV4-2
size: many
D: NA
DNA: TGTGCCAGCAGCCAAGAGGGAGGGGTCTTGAATCAGCCCCAGCATTTT
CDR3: CASSQEGGVLNQPQHF

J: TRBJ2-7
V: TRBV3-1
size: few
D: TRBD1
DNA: TGTGCCAGCAGCCGACAGGGGTTCGAGCAGTACTTC
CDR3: CASSRQGFEQYF

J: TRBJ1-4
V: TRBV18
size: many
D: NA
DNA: TGTGCCAGCTCACCACTCCCAGTTACAACTAATGAAAAACTGTTTTTT
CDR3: CASSPLPVTTNEKLFF

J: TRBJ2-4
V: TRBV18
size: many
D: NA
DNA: TGTGCCAGCTCACAGGGAGAGTTAGCCAAAAACATTCAGTACTTC
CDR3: CASSQGELAKNIQYF

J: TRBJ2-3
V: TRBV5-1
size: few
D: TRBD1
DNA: TGCGCCAGCAGCTTGCCACAGGGGCCAGGTACAGATACGCAGTATTTT
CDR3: CASSLPQGPGTDTQYF

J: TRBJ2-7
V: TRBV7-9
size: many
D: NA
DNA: TGTGCCAGCAGCCCGCCGGAAGGCTTTCCGGACGAGCAGTACTTC
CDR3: CASSPPEGFPDEQYF

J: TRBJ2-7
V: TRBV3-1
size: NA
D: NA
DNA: TGTGCCAGCAGCCAAGGGATAGGGACCTACGAGCAGTACTTC
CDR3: CASSQGIGTYEQYF

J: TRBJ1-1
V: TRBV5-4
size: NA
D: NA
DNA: TGTCCCTCGGGCCGGAGGGGCACTGAAGCTTTCTTT
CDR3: CPSGRRGTEAFF

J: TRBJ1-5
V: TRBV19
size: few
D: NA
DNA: TGTGCCAGTAGTCGCGGTCGACAGGCAATCAATCAGCCCCAGCATTTT
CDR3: CASSRGRQAINQPQHF

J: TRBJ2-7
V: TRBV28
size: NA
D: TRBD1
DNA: TGTGCCAGCAGCTTCCGGCCCCCAGGGGGATACGAGCAGTACTTC
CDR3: CASSFRPPGGYEQYF

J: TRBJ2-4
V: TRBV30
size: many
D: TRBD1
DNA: TGTGCCTGGAGTGTACAGGGGGCGGATCACATTCAGTACTTC
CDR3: CAWSVQGADHIQYF

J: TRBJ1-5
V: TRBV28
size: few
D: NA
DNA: TGTGCCAGCAGTTCTTCAGGGACACCAGATAGCAATCAGCCCCAGCATTTT
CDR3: CASSSSGTPDSNQPQHF

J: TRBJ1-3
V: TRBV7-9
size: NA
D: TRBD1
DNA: TGTGCCGGCAGCATAATGGACAGGGAAGTGAGAGCCCACTCTTTCTCTGGAAACACCATATATTTT
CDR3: CAGSIMDREVRAHSFSGNTIYF

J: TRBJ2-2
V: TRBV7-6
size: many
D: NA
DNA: TGTGCCAGCAGCCGAGATGGGGAGTCAACCGGGGAGCTGTTTTTT
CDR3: CASSRDGESTGELFF

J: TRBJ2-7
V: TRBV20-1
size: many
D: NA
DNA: TGCAGTGCCCCCGAGTCAGGGAGCGAGCAGTACTTC
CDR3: CSAPESGSEQYF

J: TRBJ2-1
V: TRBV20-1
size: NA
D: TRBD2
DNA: TGCAGTGAAACCGGGACTAGCCCTAATGAGCAGTTCTTC
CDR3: CSETGTSPNEQFF

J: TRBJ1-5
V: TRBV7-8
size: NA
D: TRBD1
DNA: TGTGCCAGCAGAAGTTCCGGGACAGCAAACTATAGCAATCAGCCCCAGCATTTT
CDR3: CASRSSGTANYSNQPQHF

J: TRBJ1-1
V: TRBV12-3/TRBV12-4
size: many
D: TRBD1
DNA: TGTGCCAGCAGGTTCCGTTCGGCAGGGGGCACTGAAGCTTTCTTT
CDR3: CASRFRSAGGTEAFF

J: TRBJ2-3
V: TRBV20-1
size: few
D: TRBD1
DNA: TGCAGTGCTAGAGATCGGAGGACAGGCCAAGATACGCAGTATTTT
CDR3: CSARDRRTGQDTQYF